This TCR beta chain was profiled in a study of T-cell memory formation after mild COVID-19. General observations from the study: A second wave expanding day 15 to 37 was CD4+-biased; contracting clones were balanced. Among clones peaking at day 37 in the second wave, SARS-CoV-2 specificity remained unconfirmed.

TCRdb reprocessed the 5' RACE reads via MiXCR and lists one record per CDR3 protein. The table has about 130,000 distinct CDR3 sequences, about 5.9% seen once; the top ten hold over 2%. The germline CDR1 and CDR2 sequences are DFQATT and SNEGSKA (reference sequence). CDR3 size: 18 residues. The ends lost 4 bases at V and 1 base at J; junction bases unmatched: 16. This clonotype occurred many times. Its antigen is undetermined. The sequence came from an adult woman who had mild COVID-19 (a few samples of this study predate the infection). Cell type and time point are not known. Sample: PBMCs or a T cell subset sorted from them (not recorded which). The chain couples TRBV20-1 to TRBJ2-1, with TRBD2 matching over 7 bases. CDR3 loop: CSAKGIGMAGVSYNEQFF. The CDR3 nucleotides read TGCAGTGCTAAGGGGATCGGGATGGCGGGAGTTTCCTACAATGAGCAGTTCTTC.